This TCR beta chain was identified during a study of vaccination and CD4 T cells after COVID-19. Study-wide results and caveats: The authors identified 304 of 307 vaccine-specific clones in convalescent patients as spike mono-reactive.

Treatment described: roughly nine-day PBMC culture with coronavirus spike peptide pools or control peptides (ViraFEST assay). First, ViraFEST expanded antigen-specific T cells with peptide pools, and next it sequenced the TCRs. Half of the medium was exchanged for fresh IL-2 medium, first on day 3 and then on day 7. As to this clonotype: Its cognate antigen is unknown.

Germline V CDR1 and CDR2: MNHEY, SVGAGI. The CDR3 runs to 14 residues. Deletions cut 2 bases from V and 3 bases from J, with 9 bases between. The Oncomine TCR Beta short-read assay sequenced DNA from cultured CD4+ T cells. One entry per CDR3 protein results from TCRdb running MiXCR on the PCR reads. Of about 19,000 distinct CDR3 sequences listed, roughly three fifths are singletons. The chain recombines TRBV6-5 with TRBJ2-3; D call uncertain. The TCR was taken from a human donor who had recovered from COVID-19. Sequencing was carried out using CD4+ T cells from blood, cultured in vitro. In DNA form, the CDR3 reads TGTGCCAGCAGTTACGGTCTTCGAACAGATACGCAGTATTTT. It specifies CASSYGLRTDTQYF.